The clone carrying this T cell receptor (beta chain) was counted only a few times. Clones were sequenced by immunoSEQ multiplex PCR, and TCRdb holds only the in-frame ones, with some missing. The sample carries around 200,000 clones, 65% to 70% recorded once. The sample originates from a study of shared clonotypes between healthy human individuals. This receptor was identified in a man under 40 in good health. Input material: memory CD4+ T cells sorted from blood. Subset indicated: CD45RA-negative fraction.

Here the CDR3 DNA reads TGTGCCAACCCACCGGGATTGGGCACAGATACGCAGTATTTT. It yields the protein CANPPGLGTDTQYF. The chain carries TRBV7-8 and TRBJ2-3; D may be TRBD2 (5 bases). The V gene lost 10 bases and the J gene lost 1 base, with 15 bases spanning the gap. CDR3 length: 14 residues. Germline CDR1 is SGHVS and CDR2 is FQNEAQ.